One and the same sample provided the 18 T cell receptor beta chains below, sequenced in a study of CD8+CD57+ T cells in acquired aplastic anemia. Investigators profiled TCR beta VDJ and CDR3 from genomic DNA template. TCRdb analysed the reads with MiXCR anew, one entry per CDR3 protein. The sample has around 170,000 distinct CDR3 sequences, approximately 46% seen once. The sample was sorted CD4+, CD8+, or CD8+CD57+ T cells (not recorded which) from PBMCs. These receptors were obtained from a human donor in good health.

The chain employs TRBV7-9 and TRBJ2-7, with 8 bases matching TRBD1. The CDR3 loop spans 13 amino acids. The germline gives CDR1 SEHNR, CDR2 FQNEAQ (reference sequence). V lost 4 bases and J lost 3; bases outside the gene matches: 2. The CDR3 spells CASSWDRSYEQYF. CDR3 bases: TGTGCCAGCAGCTGGGACAGGAGCTACGAGCAGTACTTC.

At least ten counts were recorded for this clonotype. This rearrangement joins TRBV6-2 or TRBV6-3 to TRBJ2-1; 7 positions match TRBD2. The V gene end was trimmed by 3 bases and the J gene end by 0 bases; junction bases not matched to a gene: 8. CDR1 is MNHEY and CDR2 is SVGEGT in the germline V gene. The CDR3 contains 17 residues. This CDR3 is CASSYSGSISSYNEQFF. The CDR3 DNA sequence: TGTGCCAGCAGTTATAGCGGGTCGATAAGCTCCTACAATGAGCAGTTCTTC.

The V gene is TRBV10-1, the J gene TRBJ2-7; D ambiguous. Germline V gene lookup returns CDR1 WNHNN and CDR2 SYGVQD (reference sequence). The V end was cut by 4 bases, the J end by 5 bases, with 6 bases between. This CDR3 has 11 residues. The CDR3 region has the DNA TGCGCCAGCAGTGCCCCTCACGAGCAGTACTTC. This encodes CASSAPHEQYF.

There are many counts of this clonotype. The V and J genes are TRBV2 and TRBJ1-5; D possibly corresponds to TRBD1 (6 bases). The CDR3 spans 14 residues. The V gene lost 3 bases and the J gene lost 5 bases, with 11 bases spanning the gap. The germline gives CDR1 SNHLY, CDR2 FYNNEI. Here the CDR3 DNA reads TGTGCCAGCAGTGATACCGGGGGCCATCAGCCCCAGCATTTT. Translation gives CASSDTGGHQPQHF.

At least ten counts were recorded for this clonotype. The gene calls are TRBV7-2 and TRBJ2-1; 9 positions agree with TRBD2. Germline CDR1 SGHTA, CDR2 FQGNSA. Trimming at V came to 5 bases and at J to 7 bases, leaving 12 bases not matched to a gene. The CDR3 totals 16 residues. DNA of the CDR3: TGTGCCAGCAGCCCAAGGAGACTAGCGGCCACAAATGAGCAGTTCTTC. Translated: CASSPRRLAATNEQFF.

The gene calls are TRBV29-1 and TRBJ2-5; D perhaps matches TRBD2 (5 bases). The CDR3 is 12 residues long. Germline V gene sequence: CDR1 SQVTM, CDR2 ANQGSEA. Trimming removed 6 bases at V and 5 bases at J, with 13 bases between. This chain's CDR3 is CSVMKPGETQYF. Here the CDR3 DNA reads TGCAGCGTCATGAAACCGGGGGAGACCCAGTACTTC.

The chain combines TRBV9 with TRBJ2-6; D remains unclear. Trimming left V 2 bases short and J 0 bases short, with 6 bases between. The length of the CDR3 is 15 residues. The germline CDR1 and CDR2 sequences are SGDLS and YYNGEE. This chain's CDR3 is CASSVGYSGANVLTF. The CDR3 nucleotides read TGTGCCAGCAGCGTTGGCTACTCTGGGGCCAACGTCCTGACTTTC.

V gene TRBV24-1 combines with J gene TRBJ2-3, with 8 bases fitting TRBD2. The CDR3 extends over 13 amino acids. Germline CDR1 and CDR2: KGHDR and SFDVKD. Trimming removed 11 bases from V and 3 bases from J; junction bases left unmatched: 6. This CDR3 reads CAIGGGETDTQYF. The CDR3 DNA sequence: TGTGCCATCGGGGGGGGCGAAACAGATACGCAGTATTTT.

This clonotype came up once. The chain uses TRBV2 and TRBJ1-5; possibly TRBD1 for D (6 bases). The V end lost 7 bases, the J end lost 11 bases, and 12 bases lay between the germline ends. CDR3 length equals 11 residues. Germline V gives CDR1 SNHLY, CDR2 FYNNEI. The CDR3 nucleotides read TGTGCCAGCATTGATAGGGGGACCCAGCATTTT. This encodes CASIDRGTQHF.

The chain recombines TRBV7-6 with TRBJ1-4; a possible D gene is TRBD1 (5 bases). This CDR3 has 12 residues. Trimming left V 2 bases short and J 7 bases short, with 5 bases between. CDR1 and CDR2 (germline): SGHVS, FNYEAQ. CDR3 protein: CASSLQGEKLFF. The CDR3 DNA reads TGTGCCAGCAGCTTACAGGGTGAAAAACTGTTTTTT.

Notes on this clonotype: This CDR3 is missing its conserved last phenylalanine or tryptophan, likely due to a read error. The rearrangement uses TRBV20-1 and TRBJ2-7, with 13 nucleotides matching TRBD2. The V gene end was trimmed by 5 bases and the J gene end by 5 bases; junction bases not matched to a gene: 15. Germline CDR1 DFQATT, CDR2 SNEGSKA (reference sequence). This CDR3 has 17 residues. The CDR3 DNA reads TGCAGTGCTCGGACATTATGGACTAGCGGGAGTCCCCACGAGCAGTACTAC. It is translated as CSARTLWTSGSPHEQYY.

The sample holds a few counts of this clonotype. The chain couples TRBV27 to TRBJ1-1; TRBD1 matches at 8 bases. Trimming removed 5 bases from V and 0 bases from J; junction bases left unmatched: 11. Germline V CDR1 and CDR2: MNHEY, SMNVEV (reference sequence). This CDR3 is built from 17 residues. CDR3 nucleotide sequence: TGTGCCAGCAGTCCGGGGACAGGTCGGACCATGAACACTGAAGCTTTCTTT. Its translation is CASSPGTGRTMNTEAFF.

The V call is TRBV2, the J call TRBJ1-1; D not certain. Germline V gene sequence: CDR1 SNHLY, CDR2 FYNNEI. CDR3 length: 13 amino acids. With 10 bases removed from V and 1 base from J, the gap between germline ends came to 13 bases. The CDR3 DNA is TGTGCCATACTCCCGGTGGGGAACACTGAAGCTTTCTTT. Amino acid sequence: CAILPVGNTEAFF.

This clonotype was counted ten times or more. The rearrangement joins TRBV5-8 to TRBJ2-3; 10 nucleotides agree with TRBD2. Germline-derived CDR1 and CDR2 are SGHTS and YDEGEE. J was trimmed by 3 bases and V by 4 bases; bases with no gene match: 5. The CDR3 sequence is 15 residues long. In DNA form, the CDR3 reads TGTGCCAGCAGCCAAACTAGCGGGACAACAGATACGCAGTATTTT. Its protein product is CASSQTSGTTDTQYF.

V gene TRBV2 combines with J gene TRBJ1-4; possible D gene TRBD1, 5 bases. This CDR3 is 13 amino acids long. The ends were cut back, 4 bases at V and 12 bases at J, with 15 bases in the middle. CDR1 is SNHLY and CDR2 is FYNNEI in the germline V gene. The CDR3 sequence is CASSGTQGSELFF. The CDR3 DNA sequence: TGTGCCAGCAGTGGGACCCAGGGCAGCGAACTGTTTTTT.

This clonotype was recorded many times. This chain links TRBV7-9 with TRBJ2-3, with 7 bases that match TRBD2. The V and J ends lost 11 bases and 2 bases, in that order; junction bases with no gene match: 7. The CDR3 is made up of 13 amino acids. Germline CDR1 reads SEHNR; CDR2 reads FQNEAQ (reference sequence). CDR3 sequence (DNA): TGTGCCGGAATGGGGGGGAACACAGATACGCAGTATTTT. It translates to CAGMGGNTDTQYF.

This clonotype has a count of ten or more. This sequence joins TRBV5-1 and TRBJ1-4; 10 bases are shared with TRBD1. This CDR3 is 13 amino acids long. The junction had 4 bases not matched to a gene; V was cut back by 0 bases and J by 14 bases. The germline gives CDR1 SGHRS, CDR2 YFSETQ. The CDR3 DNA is TGCGCCAGCAGCTTGGGACAGGGGGCCGCGCTGTTTTTT. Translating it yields CASSLGQGAALFF.

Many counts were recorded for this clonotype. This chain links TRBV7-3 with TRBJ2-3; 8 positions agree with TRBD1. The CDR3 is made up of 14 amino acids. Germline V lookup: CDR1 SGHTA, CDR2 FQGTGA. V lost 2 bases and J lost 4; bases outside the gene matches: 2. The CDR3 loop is CASSLSGGADTQYF. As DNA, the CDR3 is TGTGCCAGCAGCTTATCAGGGGGCGCAGATACGCAGTATTTT. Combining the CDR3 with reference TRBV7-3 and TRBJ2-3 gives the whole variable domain GAGVSQTPSNKVTEKGKYVELRCDPISGHTALYWYRQSLGQGPEFLIYFQGTGAADDSGLPNDRFFAVRPEGSVSTLKIQRTERGDSAVYLCASSLSGGADTQYFGPGTRLTVL.